These T cell receptor beta chains were read from a single sample in a study of blood T cell repertoires in COVID-19. The data were produced by immunoSEQ multiplex PCR, yet TCRdb's version contains in-frame clones alone and is incomplete. The sample carries fewer than 250,000 clones, about nine tenths recorded once. The sequenced material came from peripheral blood. The origin of the receptors is a woman aged 55-69 years who had recovered from COVID-19. CDR3s include the opening cysteine and the closing phenylalanine or tryptophan. D genes are given only for firm matches. Expanded clones get a size class; other rows say once, few or many, or leave the size out.

CDR3 length: 17
clone size: NA
V gene: TRBV5-1
J gene: TRBJ1-6
D gene: NA
CDR3 protein: CASSLRGVGQLNSPLHF
CDR3 DNA: TGCGCCAGCAGCTTGCGTGGGGTCGGACAGCTTAATTCACCCCTCCACTTT

CDR3 length: 12
clone size: NA
V gene: TRBV12-3/TRBV12-4
J gene: TRBJ1-5
D gene: NA
CDR3 protein: CASSSDDQPQHF
CDR3 DNA: TGTGCCAGCAGTTCAGATGATCAGCCCCAGCATTTT

CDR3 length: 13
clone size: NA
V gene: TRBV2
J gene: TRBJ1-1
D gene: TRBD1
CDR3 protein: CASSLTGTAEAFF
CDR3 DNA: TGTGCCAGCAGTTTGACAGGGACCGCTGAAGCTTTCTTT

CDR3 length: 21
clone size: once
V gene: TRBV9
J gene: TRBJ2-1
D gene: TRBD1
CDR3 protein: CASSVGGDGTVPFLSYNEQFF
CDR3 DNA: TGTGCCAGCAGCGTAGGAGGTGATGGGACAGTTCCTTTTCTCTCCTACAATGAGCAGTTCTTC

CDR3 length: 12
clone size: NA
V gene: TRBV11-2
J gene: TRBJ2-3
D gene: TRBD1
CDR3 protein: CASQGATDTQYF
CDR3 DNA: TGTGCCAGCCAGGGGGCCACAGATACGCAGTATTTT

CDR3 length: 16
clone size: NA
V gene: TRBV6-2/TRBV6-3
J gene: TRBJ1-1
D gene: NA
CDR3 protein: CASSTPVSWRGPEAFF
CDR3 DNA: TGTGCCAGCAGTACACCCGTGTCGTGGAGGGGCCCTGAAGCTTTCTTT

CDR3 length: 15
clone size: NA
V gene: TRBV4-2
J gene: TRBJ2-7
D gene: TRBD2
CDR3 protein: CASSQEYRLASEQYF
CDR3 DNA: TGTGCCAGCAGCCAAGAATACAGACTAGCGAGCGAGCAGTACTTC

CDR3 length: 17
clone size: NA
V gene: TRBV27
J gene: TRBJ2-6
D gene: TRBD1
CDR3 protein: CASSSGGGYSGTNVLTF
CDR3 DNA: TGTGCCAGCAGTTCAGGGGGCGGATACTCTGGGACCAACGTCCTGACTTTC

CDR3 length: 13
clone size: NA
V gene: TRBV7-9
J gene: TRBJ1-5
D gene: NA
CDR3 protein: CASSSRYNQPQHF
CDR3 DNA: TGTGCCAGCAGCTCGCGCTACAATCAGCCCCAGCATTTT

CDR3 length: 12
clone size: NA
V gene: TRBV5-4
J gene: TRBJ2-1
D gene: NA
CDR3 protein: CASSLLSLEQFF
CDR3 DNA: TGTGCCAGCAGCTTGTTATCCCTTGAGCAGTTCTTC

CDR3 length: 18
clone size: NA
V gene: TRBV10-2
J gene: TRBJ2-7
D gene: NA
CDR3 protein: CASKKRSGQGGNSYEQYF
CDR3 DNA: TGCGCCAGCAAAAAACGATCAGGGCAGGGCGGAAACTCGTACGAGCAGTACTTC

CDR3 length: 15
clone size: NA
V gene: TRBV24-1
J gene: TRBJ1-5
D gene: NA
CDR3 protein: CATSDTGRGNQPQHF
CDR3 DNA: TGTGCCACCAGTGATACAGGGAGGGGCAATCAGCCCCAGCATTTT

CDR3 length: 14
clone size: NA
V gene: TRBV11-2
J gene: TRBJ1-5
D gene: TRBD1
CDR3 protein: CASSVDRVNQPQHF
CDR3 DNA: TGTGCCAGCAGCGTGGACAGGGTCAATCAGCCCCAGCATTTT

CDR3 length: 16
clone size: NA
V gene: TRBV21-1
J gene: TRBJ2-3
D gene: NA
CDR3 protein: CASSKLAGASTDTQYF
CDR3 DNA: TGTGCCAGCAGCAAACTCGCAGGGGCTAGCACAGATACGCAGTATTTT

CDR3 length: 16
clone size: NA
V gene: TRBV11-2
J gene: TRBJ2-1
D gene: NA
CDR3 protein: CASSLDNIGGVGEQFF
CDR3 DNA: TGTGCCAGCAGCTTAGATAACATCGGAGGGGTCGGAGAGCAGTTCTTC

CDR3 length: 14
clone size: NA
V gene: TRBV19
J gene: TRBJ1-5
D gene: TRBD1
CDR3 protein: CASSNGGGGQPQHF
CDR3 DNA: TGTGCCAGTAGTAATGGAGGGGGCGGTCAGCCCCAGCATTTT

CDR3 length: 15
clone size: NA
V gene: TRBV7-7
J gene: TRBJ2-7
D gene: TRBD2
CDR3 protein: CASSPGTSGTYEQYF
CDR3 DNA: TGTGCTAGCAGCCCCGGGACTAGCGGTACCTACGAGCAGTACTTC

CDR3 length: 18
clone size: NA
V gene: TRBV2
J gene: TRBJ2-3
D gene: TRBD1
CDR3 protein: CASNLGEGTGISTDTQYF
CDR3 DNA: TGTGCCAGCAACTTAGGTGAAGGGACAGGGATTAGCACAGATACGCAGTATTTT